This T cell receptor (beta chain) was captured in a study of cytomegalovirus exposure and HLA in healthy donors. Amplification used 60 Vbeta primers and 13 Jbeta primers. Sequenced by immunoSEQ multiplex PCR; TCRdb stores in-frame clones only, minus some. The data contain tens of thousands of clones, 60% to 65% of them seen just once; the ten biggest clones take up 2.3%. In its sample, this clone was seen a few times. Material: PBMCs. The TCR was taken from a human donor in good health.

Here the CDR3 reads CAISRAPFVSTEAFF. The CDR3 DNA is TGTGCCATCAGCAGGGCCCCGTTTGTCTCCACTGAAGCTTTCTTT. V gene TRBV10-3 combines with J gene TRBJ1-1; TRBD1 might be the D (5 bases). Germline CDR1 ENHRY, CDR2 SYGVKD. The CDR3 has 15 residues. Deletions cut 6 bases from V and 4 bases from J, with 18 bases between.